This TCR beta chain was identified in a study of T cells in localized non-small cell lung cancer. Repertoires were generated with immunoSEQ multiplex PCR, while TCRdb's copy carries only in-frame clones and drops some. The sample has approximately 24,000 clones, approximately 91% seen once. CDR1 is LNHDA and CDR2 is SQIVND in the germline V gene (reference sequence). The CDR3 totals 13 residues. V dropped 8 bases and J dropped 3; count of bases not matched to a gene: 6. The sample in question was peripheral blood, obtained before any cancer treatment. This receptor was taken from a man aged 40 to 70 with stage I squamous cell lung carcinoma. The V and J genes are TRBV19 and TRBJ1-2; 7 nucleotides line up with TRBD1. The CDR3, as DNA: TGTGCCAGTCTCCCGGGACAGCACTATGGCTACACCTTC. Protein: CASLPGQHYGYTF.